This TCR beta chain was identified during a study of blood T cell repertoires in COVID-19. Study-wide background: COVID-19 samples collected from the United States, Italy and Spain covered acute and convalescent phases.

Sequencing was performed with immunoSEQ multiplex PCR; in TCRdb, only in-frame clones are kept and a portion is missing. The table shows over 250,000 clones, with 70% to 85% occurring only once. Germline lookup yields CDR1 LNHDA and CDR2 SQIVND (reference sequence). V shed 7 bases, J shed 1 base, and the junction held 7 bases outside the gene matches. CDR3 length equals 15 residues. The sequenced sample consisted of peripheral blood. The chain employs TRBV19 and TRBJ2-4; the match to TRBD1 covers 7 bases. The origin of this receptor is an elderly woman with acute or convalescent COVID-19. CDR3 DNA: TGTGCCAGTATGCTGACAGGGTTGGCCAAAAACATTCAGTACTTC. It encodes CASMLTGLAKNIQYF.